A single sample gave rise to the 8 T cell receptor beta chains below, sequenced in a study of somatic mutations in cytotoxic T cells in rheumatoid arthritis. Using immunoSEQ multiplex PCR, the repertoire was profiled, and TCRdb retains in-frame clones only, with some absent. The sample includes approximately 5,500 clones, approximately 78% seen only once; the top ten take roughly 30%. The sample was CD8+ T cells sorted from blood. The receptors shown here come from an adult with rheumatoid arthritis.

This clone came up a few times. The chain couples TRBV6-5 to TRBJ1-2; 11 nucleotides align to TRBD1. Germline V gene lookup returns CDR1 MNHEY and CDR2 SVGAGI. The CDR3 length is 15 residues. V dropped 1 base and J dropped 3; count of bases not matched to a gene: 1. The CDR3 protein is CASSYWTGGHYGYTF. Here the CDR3 DNA reads TGTGCCAGCAGTTACTGGACAGGGGGCCACTATGGCTACACCTTC.

V usage is TRBV18 and J usage is TRBJ2-7; no clear D. Germline lookup yields CDR1 KGHSH and CDR2 LQKENI. This CDR3 region has 18 residues. The V end lost 1 base, the J end lost 1 base, and 20 bases lay between the germline ends. The DNA of the CDR3 is TGTGCCAGCTCACCACTTGATCGCCAGCATTTGGCGTCCTACGAGCAGTACTTC. Its translation is CASSPLDRQHLASYEQYF.

This rearrangement joins TRBV4-1 to TRBJ2-5; 9 bases are shared with TRBD2. Per the germline V gene, CDR1 is MGHRA and CDR2 is YSYEKL. V lost 3 bases to trimming and J lost 4 bases; unmatched junction nucleotides: 9. The CDR3 loop spans 16 amino acids. The CDR3 protein is CASSHRLAVQGETQYF. CDR3 sequence (DNA): TGCGCCAGCAGCCACCGACTAGCGGTCCAAGGAGAGACCCAGTACTTC.

The chain joins TRBV2 to TRBJ2-2, with D perhaps assigned TRBD1 or TRBD2 (5 bases each). The CDR3 contains 15 residues. V was clipped by 4 bases and J by 4 bases, with 13 bases between them. Germline-derived CDR1 and CDR2 are SNHLY and FYNNEI. CDR3 amino acids: CASSVRESPTGELFF. The CDR3, as DNA: TGTGCCAGCAGTGTCAGGGAGTCCCCCACCGGGGAGCTGTTTTTT.

This chain links TRBV28 with TRBJ1-2; D uncertain. Germline CDR1 MDHEN, CDR2 SYDVKM. The CDR3 length is 13 residues. V lost 0 bases to trimming and J lost 5 bases, with 7 bases between them. CDR3 in DNA: TGTGCCAGCAGTTTATGGACGGGTTATGGCTACACCTTC. Translated, it gives CASSLWTGYGYTF.

V gene TRBV7-6 combines with J gene TRBJ2-7, with D possibly being TRBD1 or TRBD2 (7 bases each). The CDR3 covers 15 residues. Trimming stripped 5 bases from V and 5 bases from J, with 19 bases between. Looked up from germline, CDR1 is SGHVS and CDR2 is FNYEAQ. CDR3 DNA: TGTGCCAGCAGCCCCCGAGACAGGGAGGGCCACGAGCAGTACTTC. It encodes CASSPRDREGHEQYF.

The chain carries TRBV28 and TRBJ2-7; D gene ambiguous. V lost 5 bases to trimming and J lost 3 bases, with 8 bases between them. This CDR3 is built from 12 residues. In germline, CDR1 is MDHEN, CDR2 SYDVKM. The CDR3 DNA reads as TGTGCCAGCAGTACCGACGGCTACGAGCAGTACTTC. This sequence encodes CASSTDGYEQYF.

The V call is TRBV30, the J call TRBJ2-1; either TRBD1 or TRBD2 may fit D (5 bases each). The CDR3 spans 13 residues. Germline CDR1 reads GTSNPN; CDR2 reads SVGIG (reference sequence). Trimming removed 2 bases from V and 9 bases from J, with 14 bases in between. The CDR3 loop is CAWSFGTNGEQFF. DNA for the CDR3: TGTGCCTGGAGTTTCGGGACCAACGGTGAGCAGTTCTTC.